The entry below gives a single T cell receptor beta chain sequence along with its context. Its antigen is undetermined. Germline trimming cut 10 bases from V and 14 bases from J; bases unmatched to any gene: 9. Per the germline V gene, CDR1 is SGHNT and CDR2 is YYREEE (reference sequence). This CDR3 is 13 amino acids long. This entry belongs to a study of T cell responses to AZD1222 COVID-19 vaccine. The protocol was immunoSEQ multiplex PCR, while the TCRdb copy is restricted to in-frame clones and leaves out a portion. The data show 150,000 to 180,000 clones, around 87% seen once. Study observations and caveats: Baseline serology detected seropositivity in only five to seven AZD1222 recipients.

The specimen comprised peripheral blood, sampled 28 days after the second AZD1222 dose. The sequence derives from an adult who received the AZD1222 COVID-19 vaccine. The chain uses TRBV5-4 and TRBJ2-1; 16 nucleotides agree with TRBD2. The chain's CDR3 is CAGGTSGRGEEFF. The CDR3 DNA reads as TGTGCCGGCGGGACTAGCGGGAGGGGGGAGGAGTTCTTC.